This T cell receptor (beta chain) stems from a study of shared clonotypes between healthy human individuals. As for the study in general: Three CD4 naive, three CD4 memory, two CD8 naive and one CD8 memory plate were used per donor. Points from the study as a whole: A reduction in generation probabilities was seen for non-shared clonotypes relative to those shared by all four donors. Around 5% was the fraction of naive CD4 clonotypes found shared across a few donors.

In the source study's methods: ImmunoSEQ output held junction-only sequences without quality scores, so filtering differed. Data came from immunoSEQ multiplex PCR; TCRdb stores just in-frame clones and leaves some out. V and J calls and clone size are given by that table; D and trimming were obtained from the DNA. The sample lists 950,000 to 1,100,000 clones, around 78% seen once, with 0.55% to 0.7% in the top ten. This clone came up once. Its antigen is unidentified. V lost 2 bases and J 4 bases, leaving 12 bases between the germline ends. CDR3 length: 15 amino acids. In germline, CDR1 is MNHNS, CDR2 SASEGT.

The sequencing input was memory CD4+ T cells from PBMCs. Stated subset: CD45RA-negative fraction. This chain connects TRBV6-1 to TRBJ2-1; possibly TRBD1 or TRBD2 for D (5 bases each). The TCR originated in a man between 18 and 29 years old in good health. Some clones in this sample may be carry-over from other donors' samples. The CDR3 loop reads CASSEMGVGYNEQFF. In DNA, the CDR3 is TGTGCCAGCAGTGAAATGGGGGTGGGGTACAATGAGCAGTTCTTC.